One T cell receptor beta chain is described in this entry. This sample was included in a study of blood T cell repertoires in COVID-19. The CDR3 is 13 residues long. Germline values: CDR1 MNHEY, CDR2 SVGAGI. The V end was cut by 6 bases, the J end by 0 bases, with 6 bases between. The repertoire was sequenced with immunoSEQ multiplex PCR; TCRdb's copy has only in-frame clones and lacks some. The sample carries under 300,000 clones, roughly 84% recorded once. The specimen was peripheral blood. The TCR comes from a woman aged 40 to 50 with active or convalescent COVID-19. V usage is TRBV6-5 and J usage is TRBJ1-5; no reliable D call. The CDR3 reads CASRIDSNQPQHF. CDR3 nucleotides: TGTGCCAGCAGGATAGATAGCAATCAGCCCCAGCATTTT.